This T cell receptor (beta chain) emerged from a study of Graves' ophthalmopathy and Graves' hyperthyroidism. Study-level results: Ophthalmopathy was separated from stable hyperthyroidism by a 13-signature model with around 89% sensitivity and roughly 84% specificity.

Concerning this clonotype itself: Antigen unknown. This sequence may be a read error, since a much larger clone differs from it by one base.

Germline lookup yields CDR1 SEHNR and CDR2 FQNEAQ (reference sequence). The CDR3 runs 15 residues. Using RNA transcripts, the TCR beta CDR3 regions were amplified. First-round RT-PCR employed HTBI primers, with a second-round multiplex PCR after it. Each CDR3 protein gets one entry after TCRdb re-called the multiplex PCR reads with MiXCR. This table has around 1,000,000 distinct CDR3 sequences, approximately 35% appearing once. Lactation, pregnancy, uncontrolled infections and other autoimmune diseases were all grounds for excluding patients. The sequence came from an adult man with Graves' hyperthyroidism. The source material was peripheral blood or thyroid tissue (not recorded which). V and J are TRBV7-9 and TRBJ1-5; no reliable D call. The CDR3 here is CASSLDSSGNRPQHF. In DNA, the CDR3 is TGTGCCAGCAGCTTAGACTCATCCGGGAATCGGCCCCAGCATTTT.